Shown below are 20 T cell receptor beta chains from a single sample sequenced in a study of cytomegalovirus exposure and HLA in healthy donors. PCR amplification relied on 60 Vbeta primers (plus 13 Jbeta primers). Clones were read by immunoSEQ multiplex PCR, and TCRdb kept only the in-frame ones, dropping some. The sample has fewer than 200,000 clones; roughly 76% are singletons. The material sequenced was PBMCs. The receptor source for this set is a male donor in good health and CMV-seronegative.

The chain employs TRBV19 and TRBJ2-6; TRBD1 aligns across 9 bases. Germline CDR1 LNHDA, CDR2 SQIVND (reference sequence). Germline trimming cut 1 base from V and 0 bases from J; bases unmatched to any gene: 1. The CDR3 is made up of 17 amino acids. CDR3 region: CASSIVQGASGANVLTF. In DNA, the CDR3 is TGTGCCAGTAGTATAGTACAGGGGGCCTCTGGGGCCAACGTCCTGACTTTC.

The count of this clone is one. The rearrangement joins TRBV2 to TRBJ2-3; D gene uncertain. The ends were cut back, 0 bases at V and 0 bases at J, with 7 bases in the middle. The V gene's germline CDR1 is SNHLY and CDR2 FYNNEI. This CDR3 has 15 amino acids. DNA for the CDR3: TGTGCCAGCAGTGAAGCGGTCGGGAGCACAGATACGCAGTATTTT. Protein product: CASSEAVGSTDTQYF.

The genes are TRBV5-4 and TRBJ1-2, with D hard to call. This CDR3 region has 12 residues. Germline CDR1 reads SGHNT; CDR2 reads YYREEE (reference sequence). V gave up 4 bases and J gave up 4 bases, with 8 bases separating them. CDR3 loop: CASSPAGYGYTF. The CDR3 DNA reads TGTGCCAGCAGCCCGGCAGGCTATGGCTACACCTTC. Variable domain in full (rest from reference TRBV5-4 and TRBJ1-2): ETGVTQSPTHLIKTRGQQVTLRCSSQSGHNTVSWYQQALGQGPQFIFQYYREEENGRGNFPPRFSGLQFPNYSSELNVNALELDDSALYLCASSPAGYGYTFGSGTRLTVV.

CDR3 protein: CASSPQGQPLRGYTF. The DNA of the CDR3 is TGTGCCAGCAGTCCACAGGGACAGCCTCTTCGGGGCTACACCTTC. The V call is TRBV6-1, the J call TRBJ1-2; 7 bases fit TRBD1. V trimming: 5 bases; J trimming: 8 bases; junction bases outside the gene matches: 14. Germline V CDR1 and CDR2: MNHNS, SASEGT. The CDR3 covers 15 residues.

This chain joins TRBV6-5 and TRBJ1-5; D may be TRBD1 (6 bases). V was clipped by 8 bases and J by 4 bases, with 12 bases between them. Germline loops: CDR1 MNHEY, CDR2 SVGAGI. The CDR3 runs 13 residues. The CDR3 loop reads CASCGGANQPQHF. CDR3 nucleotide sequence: TGTGCCAGCTGCGGGGGGGCAAATCAGCCCCAGCATTTT.

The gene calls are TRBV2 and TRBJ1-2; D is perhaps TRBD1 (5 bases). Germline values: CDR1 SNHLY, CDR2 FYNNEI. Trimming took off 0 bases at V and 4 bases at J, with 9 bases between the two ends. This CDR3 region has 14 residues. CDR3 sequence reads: CASSEARQLYGYTF. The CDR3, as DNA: TGTGCCAGCAGTGAAGCGCGACAGCTCTATGGCTACACCTTC.

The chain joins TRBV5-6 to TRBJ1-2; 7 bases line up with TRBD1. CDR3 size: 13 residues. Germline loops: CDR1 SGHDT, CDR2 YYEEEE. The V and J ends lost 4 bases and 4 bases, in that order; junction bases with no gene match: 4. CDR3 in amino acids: CASSPGQLYGYTF. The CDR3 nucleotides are TGTGCCAGCAGCCCGGGACAGCTCTATGGCTACACCTTC.

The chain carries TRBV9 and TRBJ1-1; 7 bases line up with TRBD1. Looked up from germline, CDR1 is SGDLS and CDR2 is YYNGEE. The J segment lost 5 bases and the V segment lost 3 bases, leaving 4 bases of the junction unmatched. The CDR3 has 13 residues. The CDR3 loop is CASSAYRGTEAFF. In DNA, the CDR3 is TGTGCCAGCAGCGCATACAGGGGAACTGAAGCTTTCTTT.

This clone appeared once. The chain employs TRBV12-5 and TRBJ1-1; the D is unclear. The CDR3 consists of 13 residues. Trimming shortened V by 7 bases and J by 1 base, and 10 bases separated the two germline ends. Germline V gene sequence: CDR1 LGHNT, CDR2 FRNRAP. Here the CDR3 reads CASALRENTEAFF. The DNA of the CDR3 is TGTGCTAGTGCCCTGCGAGAGAACACTGAAGCTTTCTTT.

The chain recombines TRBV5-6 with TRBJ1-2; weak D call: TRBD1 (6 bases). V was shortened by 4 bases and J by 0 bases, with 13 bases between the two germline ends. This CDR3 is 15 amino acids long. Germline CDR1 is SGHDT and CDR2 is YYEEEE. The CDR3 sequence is CASSPGQLSNYGYTF. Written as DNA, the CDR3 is TGTGCCAGCAGCCCCGGACAGCTCTCTAACTATGGCTACACCTTC.

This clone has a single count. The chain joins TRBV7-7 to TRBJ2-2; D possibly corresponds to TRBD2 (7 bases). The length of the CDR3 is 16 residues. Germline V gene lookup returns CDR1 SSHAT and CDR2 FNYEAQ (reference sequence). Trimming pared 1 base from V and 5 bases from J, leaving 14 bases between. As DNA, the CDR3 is TGTGCCAGCAGCTTAGGAGGGGGGGCACGGACCGGGGAGCTGTTTTTT. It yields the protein CASSLGGGARTGELFF.

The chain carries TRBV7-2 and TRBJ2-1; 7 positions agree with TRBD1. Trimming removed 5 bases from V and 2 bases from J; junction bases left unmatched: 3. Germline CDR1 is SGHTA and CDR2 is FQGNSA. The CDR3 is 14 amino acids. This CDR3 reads CASSQGVAYNEQFF. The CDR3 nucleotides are TGTGCCAGCAGCCAGGGGGTGGCCTACAATGAGCAGTTCTTC.

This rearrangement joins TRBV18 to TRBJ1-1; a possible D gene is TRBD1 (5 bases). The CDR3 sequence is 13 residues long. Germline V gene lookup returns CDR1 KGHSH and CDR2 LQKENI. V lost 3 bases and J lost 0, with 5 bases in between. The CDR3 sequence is CASSPRVNTEAFF. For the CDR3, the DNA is TGTGCCAGCTCACCCAGGGTGAACACTGAAGCTTTCTTT.

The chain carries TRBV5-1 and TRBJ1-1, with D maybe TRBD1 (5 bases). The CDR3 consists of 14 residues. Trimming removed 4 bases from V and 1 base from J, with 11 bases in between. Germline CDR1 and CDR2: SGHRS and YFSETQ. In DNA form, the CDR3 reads TGCGCCAGCAGCCTACACGACAGGAACACTGAAGCTTTCTTT. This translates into CASSLHDRNTEAFF.

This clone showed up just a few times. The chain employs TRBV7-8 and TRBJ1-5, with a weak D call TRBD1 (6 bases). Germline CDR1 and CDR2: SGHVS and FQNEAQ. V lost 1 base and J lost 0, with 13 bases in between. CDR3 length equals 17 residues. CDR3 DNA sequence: TGTGCCAGCAGCTTAGTATCAGGGGCGGCTAGCAATCAGCCCCAGCATTTT. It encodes CASSLVSGAASNQPQHF. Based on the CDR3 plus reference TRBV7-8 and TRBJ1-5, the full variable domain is GAGVSQSPRYKVAKRGQDVALRCDPISGHVSLFWYQQALGQGPEFLTYFQNEAQLDKSGLPSDRFFAERPEGSVSTLKIQRTQQEDSAVYLCASSLVSGAASNQPQHFGDGTRLSIL.

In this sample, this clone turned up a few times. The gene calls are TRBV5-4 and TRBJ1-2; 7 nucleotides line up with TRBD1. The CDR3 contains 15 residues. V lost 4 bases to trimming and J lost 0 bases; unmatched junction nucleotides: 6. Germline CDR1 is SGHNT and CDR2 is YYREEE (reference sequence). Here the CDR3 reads CASSPRQGANYGYTF. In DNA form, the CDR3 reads TGTGCCAGCAGCCCCCGACAGGGCGCTAACTATGGCTACACCTTC.

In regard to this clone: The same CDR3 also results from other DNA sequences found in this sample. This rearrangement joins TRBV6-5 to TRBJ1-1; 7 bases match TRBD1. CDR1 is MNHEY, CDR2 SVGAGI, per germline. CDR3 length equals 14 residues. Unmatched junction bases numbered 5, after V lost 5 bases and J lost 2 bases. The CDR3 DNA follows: TGTGCCAGCAGTCTCGACAGGGCCAACACTGAAGCTTTCTTT. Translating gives CASSLDRANTEAFF.

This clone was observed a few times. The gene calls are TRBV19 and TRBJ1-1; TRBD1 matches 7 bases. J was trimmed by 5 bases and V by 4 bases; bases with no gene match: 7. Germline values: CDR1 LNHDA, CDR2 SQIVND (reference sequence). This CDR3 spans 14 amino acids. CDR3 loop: CASSTRDSGTEAFF. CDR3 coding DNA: TGTGCCAGTAGTACCCGGGACAGCGGAACTGAAGCTTTCTTT.

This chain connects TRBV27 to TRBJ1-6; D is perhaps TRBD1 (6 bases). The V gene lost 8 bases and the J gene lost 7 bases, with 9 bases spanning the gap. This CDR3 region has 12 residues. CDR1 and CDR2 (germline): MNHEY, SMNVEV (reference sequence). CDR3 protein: CASRTANSPLHF. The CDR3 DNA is TGTGCCAGCCGGACAGCGAATTCACCCCTCCACTTT.

The CDR3 DNA sequence: TGCGCCAGCAGTCGGGTGCTAGCGGGGGTTAGCTCCTACAATGAGCAGTTCTTC. Its protein is CASSRVLAGVSSYNEQFF. J is TRBJ2-1 and V is TRBV5-1; 10 nucleotides match TRBD2. CDR1 and CDR2 (germline): SGHRS, YFSETQ. V was clipped by 5 bases and J by 0 bases; unmatched bases: 11. The CDR3 is made up of 18 amino acids.